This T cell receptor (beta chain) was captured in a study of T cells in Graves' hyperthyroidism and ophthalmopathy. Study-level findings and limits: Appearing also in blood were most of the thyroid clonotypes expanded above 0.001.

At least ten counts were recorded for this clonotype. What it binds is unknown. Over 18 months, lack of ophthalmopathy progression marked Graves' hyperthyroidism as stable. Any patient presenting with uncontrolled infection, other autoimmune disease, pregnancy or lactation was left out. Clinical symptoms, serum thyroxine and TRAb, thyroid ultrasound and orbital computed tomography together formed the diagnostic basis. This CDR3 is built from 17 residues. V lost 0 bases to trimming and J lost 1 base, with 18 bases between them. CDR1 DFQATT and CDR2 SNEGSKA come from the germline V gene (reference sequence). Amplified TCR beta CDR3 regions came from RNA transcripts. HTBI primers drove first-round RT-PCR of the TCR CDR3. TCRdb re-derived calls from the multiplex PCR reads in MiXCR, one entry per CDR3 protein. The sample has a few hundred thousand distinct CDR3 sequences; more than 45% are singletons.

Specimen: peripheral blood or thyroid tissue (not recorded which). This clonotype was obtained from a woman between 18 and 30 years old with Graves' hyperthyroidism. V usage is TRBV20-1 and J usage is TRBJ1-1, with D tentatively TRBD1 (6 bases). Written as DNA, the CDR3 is TGCAGTGCTAGAGATAGGTTATGGCAGGGGAAGAACACTGAAGCTTTCTTT. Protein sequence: CSARDRLWQGKNTEAFF.